The 3 T cell receptor beta chains given below trace back to one sample, sequenced in a study of blood T cell repertoires in COVID-19. The assay was immunoSEQ multiplex PCR, and TCRdb's table has in-frame clones only and misses some. The sample holds around 150,000 clones, roughly 71% seen once. Sequenced input: peripheral blood. Source of these receptors: a woman of 80 years or more with acute or convalescent COVID-19.

The CDR3 DNA reads TGTGCCAGCAGTCTTACACAGGGACCCTACGAGCAGTACTTC. Its protein product is CASSLTQGPYEQYF. The chain links TRBV6-5 to TRBJ2-7; weak D call: TRBD1 (6 bases). CDR1 is MNHEY, CDR2 SVGAGI, per germline. Trimming took 5 bases from V and 2 from J, leaving 13 bases between them. The CDR3 is 14 amino acids.

V usage is TRBV7-2 and J usage is TRBJ1-3; 7 nucleotides match TRBD1. This CDR3 spans 16 amino acids. Germline CDR1 and CDR2: SGHTA and FQGNSA. V dropped 2 bases and J dropped 0; count of bases not matched to a gene: 4. CDR3 DNA sequence: TGTGCCAGCAGCTTATGGACAGGTGCCTCTGGAAACACCATATATTTT. It encodes CASSLWTGASGNTIYF.

This rearrangement joins TRBV12-3 or TRBV12-4 to TRBJ1-1; no reliable D call. There are 13 residues in the CDR3. V lost 4 bases and J 0 bases, leaving 6 bases between the germline ends. In DNA form, the CDR3 reads TGTGCCAGCAGTTACAGTATGAACACTGAAGCTTTCTTT. Its translation: CASSYSMNTEAFF.